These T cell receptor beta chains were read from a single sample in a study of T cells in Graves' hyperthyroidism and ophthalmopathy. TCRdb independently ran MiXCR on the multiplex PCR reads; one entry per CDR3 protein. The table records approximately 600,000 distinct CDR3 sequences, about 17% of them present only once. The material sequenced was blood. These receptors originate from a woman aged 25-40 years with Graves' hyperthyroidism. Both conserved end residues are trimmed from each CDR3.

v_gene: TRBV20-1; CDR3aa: SARDSFYEQY
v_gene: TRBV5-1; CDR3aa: ASSFTGLSSYEQY
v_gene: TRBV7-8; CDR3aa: ASSKAGPGTGELF
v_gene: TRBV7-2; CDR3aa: ASSTQIAGAMNTGELF
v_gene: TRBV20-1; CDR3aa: SGTWAVGTQY
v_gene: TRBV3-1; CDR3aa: ASSTRGANVLT
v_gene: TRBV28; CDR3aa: ASRPGGPRRETQY
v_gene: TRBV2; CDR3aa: ASSRGRPVQF
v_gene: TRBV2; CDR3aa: ASIGWKEQY
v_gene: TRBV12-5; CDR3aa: ASGREAF
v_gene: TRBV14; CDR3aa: ASSHINRVYGSTIY
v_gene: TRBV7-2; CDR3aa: ASSFTTGGITDTQY
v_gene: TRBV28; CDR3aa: ASASAVYYEQY
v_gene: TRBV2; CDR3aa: ASISTPGLVMSDTQY
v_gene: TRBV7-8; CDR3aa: ASSLGGTFTGELF
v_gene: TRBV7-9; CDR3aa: ASSDTGGLDQAF
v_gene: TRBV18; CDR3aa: ASSPGQPGSSNQPQH
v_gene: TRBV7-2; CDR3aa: ASSLRQGRNEQY
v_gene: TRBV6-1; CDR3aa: ASSEARRQGIDTIY
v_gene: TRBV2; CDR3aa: ASSRQGITDTQY
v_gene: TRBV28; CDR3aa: ASSSHRAGQPQH
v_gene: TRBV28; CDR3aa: ASGTTPLRRGYT
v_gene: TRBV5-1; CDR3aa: ASSAASGRAPYEQY
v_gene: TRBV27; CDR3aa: ASSLVEGPYEKLF
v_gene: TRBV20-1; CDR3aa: SASWAGGPDTQY
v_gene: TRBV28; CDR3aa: ASRLDRGWQETQY
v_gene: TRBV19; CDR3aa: ASSISSGRDTGELF
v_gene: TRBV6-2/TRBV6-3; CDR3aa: ASIYDRNGNSPLH
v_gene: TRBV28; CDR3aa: ASSFRGSGYGYT
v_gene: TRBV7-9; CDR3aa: ASKGDGFQETQY
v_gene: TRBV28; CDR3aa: ASRMRARRGTEAF
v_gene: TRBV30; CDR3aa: AWRAGAYEQY
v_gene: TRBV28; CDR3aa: ASSALGGTGELF
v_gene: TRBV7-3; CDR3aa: ASSVSGSGDTQY
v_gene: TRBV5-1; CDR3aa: ASSFTSGGAEAF
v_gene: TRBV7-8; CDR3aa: ASSFPPTNEKLF